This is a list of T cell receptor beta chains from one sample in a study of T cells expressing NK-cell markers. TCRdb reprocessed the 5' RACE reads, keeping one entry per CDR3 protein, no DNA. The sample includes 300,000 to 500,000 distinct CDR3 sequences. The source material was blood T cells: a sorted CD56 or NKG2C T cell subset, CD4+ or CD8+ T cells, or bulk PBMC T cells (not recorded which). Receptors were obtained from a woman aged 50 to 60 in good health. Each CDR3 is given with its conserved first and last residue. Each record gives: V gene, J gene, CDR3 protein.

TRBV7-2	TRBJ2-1	CASNHREFEQFF
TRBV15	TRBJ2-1	CATREGGGRSNEQFF
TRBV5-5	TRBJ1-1	CASSLFVGAEAFF
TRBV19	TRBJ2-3	CASNPGGQILDTQYF
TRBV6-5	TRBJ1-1	CASSYSNRVYTEAFF
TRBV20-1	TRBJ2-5	CSARRDGPETQYF
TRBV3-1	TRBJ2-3	CASSLRLGGPTDTQYF
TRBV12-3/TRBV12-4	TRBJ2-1	CASKITSGLNEQFF
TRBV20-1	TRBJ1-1	CSARARQGREAFF
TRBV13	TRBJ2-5	CASQTGAFGETQYF
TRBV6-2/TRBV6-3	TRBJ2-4	CASSYGLAKNIQYF
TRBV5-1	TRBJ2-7	CASRTEPSSYEQYF
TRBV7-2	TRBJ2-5	CASSPGSYETQYF
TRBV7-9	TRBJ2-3	CASSSTSGYTDTQYF
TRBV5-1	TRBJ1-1	CASSLLPGTGNRNTEAFF
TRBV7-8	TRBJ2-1	CASSLAPSDNEQFF
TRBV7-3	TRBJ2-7	CASSLMGQTGEQYF
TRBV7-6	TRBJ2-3	CASSLEAWEDTQYF
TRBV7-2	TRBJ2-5	CASIKREGWETQYF
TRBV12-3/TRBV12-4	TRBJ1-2	CASSPGQGTGYTF
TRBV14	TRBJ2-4	CASSQYGLAGGIQYF
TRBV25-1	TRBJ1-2	CASSEVGASINGYTF
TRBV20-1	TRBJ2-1	CSASRDGPNKLFYNEQFF
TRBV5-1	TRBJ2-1	CASSSGLQVGVYNEQFF
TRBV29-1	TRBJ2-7	CSVGGTGGFNEQYF
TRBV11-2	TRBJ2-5	CASSLLERWETQYF
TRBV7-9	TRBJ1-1	CASSLDRLNTEAFF
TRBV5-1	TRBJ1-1	CASIPGIGNTEAFF
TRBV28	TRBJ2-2	CASSLQGGYRVGELFF
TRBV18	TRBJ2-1	CASSPSSGSSYEQFF
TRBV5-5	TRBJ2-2	CASSLGQGFLLRTGELFF
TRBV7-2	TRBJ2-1	CASSDLGSLNNEQFF
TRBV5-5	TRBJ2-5	CASSWGLEETQYF
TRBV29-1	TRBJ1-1	CSIHSENTEAFF
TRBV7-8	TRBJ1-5	CASSLHETGTPYSNQPQHF
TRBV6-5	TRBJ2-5	CASIPSGPPETQYF
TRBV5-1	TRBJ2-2	CASRGTPNTGELFF
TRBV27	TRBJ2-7	CASSPTSGRPTYEQYF
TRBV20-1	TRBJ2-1	CETQGPRASSYNEQFF
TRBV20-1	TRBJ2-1	CSASGEYNEQFF
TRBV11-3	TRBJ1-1	CASSYGRQGHTEAFF
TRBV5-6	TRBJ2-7	CASSPKRTLPYEQYF
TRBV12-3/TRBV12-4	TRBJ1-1	CASSPEEVEAFF
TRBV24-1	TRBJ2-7	CATSDSTGAYEQYF
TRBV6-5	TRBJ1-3	CASREQGARNTIYF
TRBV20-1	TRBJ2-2	CSATDRLNTGELFF
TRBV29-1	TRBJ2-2	CSVGRLPTGELFF
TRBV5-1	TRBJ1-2	CASSPSPGAEYGYTF
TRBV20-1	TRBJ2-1	CSAGVPSGSPNEQFF
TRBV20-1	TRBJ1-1	CSANYPGQGNTEAFF
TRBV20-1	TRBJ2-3	CSARRQGGKDTQYF
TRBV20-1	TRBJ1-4	CSAQDSPSEKLFF
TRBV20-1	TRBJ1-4	CSASSQALGKLFF
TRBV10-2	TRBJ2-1	CASTEASSYNEQFF